This TCR beta chain comes out of a study of neurological immune-mediated disorders. General study results and limits: Multiple sclerosis, the disease with the least TCR clonal expansion, fell below healthy controls, whereas HTLV-1-associated myelopathy showed the most.

TCRdb redid the calling of the 5' RACE reads with MiXCR, one entry per CDR3 protein. The sample yields fewer than 90,000 distinct CDR3 sequences, 5.2% seen once. Many counts were recorded for this clonotype. What it recognizes is unknown. The V and J ends lost 5 bases and 7 bases respectively, with 17 bases between them. The germline CDR1 and CDR2 sequences are DFQATT and SNEGSKA (reference sequence). This CDR3 comprises 13 residues. Input material: PBMCs. The chain is built from TRBV20-1 and TRBJ1-1, with D possibly TRBD1 on 5 matching bases. This receptor was taken from a man aged 18 to 35 with multiple sclerosis. The DNA of the CDR3 is TGCAGTGCTGGTCCGACGAGGGGATATGAAGCTTTCTTT. Translation: CSAGPTRGYEAFF.